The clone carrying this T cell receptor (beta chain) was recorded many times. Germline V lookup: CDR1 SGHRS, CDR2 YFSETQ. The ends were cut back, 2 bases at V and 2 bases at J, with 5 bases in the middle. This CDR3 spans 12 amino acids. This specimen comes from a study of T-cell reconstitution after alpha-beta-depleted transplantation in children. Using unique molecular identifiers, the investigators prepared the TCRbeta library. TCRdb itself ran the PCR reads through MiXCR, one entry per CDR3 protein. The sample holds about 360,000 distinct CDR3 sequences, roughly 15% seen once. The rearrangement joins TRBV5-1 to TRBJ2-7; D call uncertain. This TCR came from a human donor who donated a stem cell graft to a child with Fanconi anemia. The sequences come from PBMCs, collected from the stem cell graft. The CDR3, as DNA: TGCGCCAGCAGCTTACTACCCTACGAGCAGTACTTC. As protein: CASSLLPYEQYF.